This TCR beta chain stems from a study of cytomegalovirus exposure and HLA in healthy donors. Study outcomes and limitations: Cytomegalovirus status was reportedly diagnosed by the classifier with high sensitivity and specificity. In vitro checks showed that three CMV-associated chains really do target CMV antigens. Excluded were some V segments that proved indistinguishable, including TRBV6-2 and TRBV6-3.

Germline assignment: CDR1 MNHNY and CDR2 SVGAGI (reference sequence). With 1 base removed from V and 2 bases from J, the gap between germline ends came to 2 bases. The CDR3 contains 12 residues. Points on this clone: Its target is not known.

Vbeta (60) and Jbeta (13) primers were used in the PCR. In the authors' methods: Later analysis identified 80 million to 85 million unique TCR beta chains, approximately 10 million shared. The table came from immunoSEQ multiplex PCR; TCRdb's copy has only in-frame clones and leaves some out. D and trimming come from the DNA, and the V and J calls and clone size come from that table. Of 150,000 or so clones listed, roughly four fifths are singletons. This chain links TRBV6-6 with TRBJ2-5; D unclear. Sequenced: PBMCs. The sequence came from a male donor in good health and CMV-seropositive. CDR3 loop: CASSYLQETQYF. In DNA form, the CDR3 reads TGTGCCAGCAGTTACTTACAAGAGACCCAGTACTTC.